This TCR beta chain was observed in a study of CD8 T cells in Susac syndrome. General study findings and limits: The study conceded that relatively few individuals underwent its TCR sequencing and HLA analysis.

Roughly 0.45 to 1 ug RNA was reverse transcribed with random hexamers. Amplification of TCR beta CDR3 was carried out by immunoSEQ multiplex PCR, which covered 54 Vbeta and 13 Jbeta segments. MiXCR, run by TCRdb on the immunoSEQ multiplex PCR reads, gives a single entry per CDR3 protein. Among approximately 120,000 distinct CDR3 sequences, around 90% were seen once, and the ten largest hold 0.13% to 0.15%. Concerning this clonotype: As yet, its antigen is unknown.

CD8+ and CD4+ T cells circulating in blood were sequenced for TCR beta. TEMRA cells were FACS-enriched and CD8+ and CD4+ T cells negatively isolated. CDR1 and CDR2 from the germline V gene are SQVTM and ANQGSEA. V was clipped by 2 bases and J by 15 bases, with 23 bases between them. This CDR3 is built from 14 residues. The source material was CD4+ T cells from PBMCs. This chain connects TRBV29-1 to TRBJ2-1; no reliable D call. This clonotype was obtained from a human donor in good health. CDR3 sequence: CSVEYPSVLIGPFF. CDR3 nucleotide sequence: TGCAGCGTTGAATATCCTAGTGTTTTGATTGGGCCGTTCTTC.